This T cell receptor beta chain was sequenced for a study of T-cell memory formation after mild COVID-19. About this clonotype itself: Its antigen is undetermined. A much larger clone sits a single nucleotide away, making a read error possible.

One entry per CDR3 protein results from TCRdb running MiXCR on the 5' RACE reads. The table lists about 100,000 distinct CDR3 sequences, around 17% of them singletons. The CDR3 is 15 residues long. Between the trimmed V and J ends, which lost 10 bases and 2 bases, there was a span of 21 bases. Germline V gene data show CDR1 as ENHRY and CDR2 as SYGVKD. Overall study findings and caveats: Contracting CD4+ clones lay largely in CM and EM, with CD8+ ones residing in EMRA. Pre-infection memory harbored some responding clones, suggesting cross-reactive memory joined. Second-wave clones that peaked on day 37 lacked confirmed SARS-CoV-2 specificity.

The sequenced material came from PBMCs or a T cell subset sorted from them (not recorded which). The sequence derives from a man between 18 and 35 years old who had mild COVID-19 (a few samples of this study predate the infection). Cell type and time point are not known. The rearrangement joins TRBV10-3 to TRBJ2-7, with D possibly being TRBD2 (6 bases). The CDR3, as DNA: TGTGCCAGCAGGGAGGACCGCTCTACTCCCTACGAGCAGTACTTC. It codes for CASREDRSTPYEQYF.